This T cell receptor (beta chain) was observed in a study of T cell changes during pregnancy in multiple sclerosis. This CDR3 region has 12 residues. From germline, CDR1 is KGHSY and CDR2 FQNENV. V dropped 0 bases and J dropped 8 bases, with 7 bases sitting between them. Profiling relied on immunoSEQ multiplex PCR, and the TCRdb table lists in-frame clones only, not all of them. This table holds about 110,000 clones, about nine tenths found once. V gene TRBV16 combines with J gene TRBJ1-2; no clear D gene. The input for sequencing was peripheral blood, taken in the third trimester of pregnancy. The receptor's source is a female donor in good health, enrolled as a control in a pregnancy study. DNA for the CDR3: TGTGCCAGCAGCCAATCGAGGCCAGGCTACACCTTC. Translated: CASSQSRPGYTF.